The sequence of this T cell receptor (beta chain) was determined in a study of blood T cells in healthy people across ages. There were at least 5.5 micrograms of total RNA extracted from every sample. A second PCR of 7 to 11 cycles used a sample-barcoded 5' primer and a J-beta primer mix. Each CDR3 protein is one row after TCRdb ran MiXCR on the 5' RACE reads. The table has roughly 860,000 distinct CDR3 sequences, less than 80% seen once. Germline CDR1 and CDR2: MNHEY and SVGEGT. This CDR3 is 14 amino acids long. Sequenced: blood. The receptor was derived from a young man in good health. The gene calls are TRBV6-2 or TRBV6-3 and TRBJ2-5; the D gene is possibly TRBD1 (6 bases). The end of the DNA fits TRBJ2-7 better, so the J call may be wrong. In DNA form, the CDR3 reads TGTGCCAGCAGTTACTCCAGGGGAGTCTACGAGCAGTACTTC. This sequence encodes CASSYSRGVYEQYF.